Listed below are T cell receptor beta chains from one sample, sequenced in a study of neoadjuvant anti-PD-1 for oral cavity cancer. Sequencing was performed with immunoSEQ multiplex PCR; in TCRdb, only in-frame clones are kept and a portion is missing. Here the sample spans under 8,000 clones, 70% to 75% being singletons. The material sequenced was PBMCs, taken before nivolumab (anti-PD-1) treatment. The receptors stem from a person aged 35-79 years with oral cavity squamous cell carcinoma. CDR3s leave out the opening cysteine and the closing phenylalanine or tryptophan.

cdr3_aa,v_call
ASSLATYIRLDGYT,TRBV5-4
ATTGVYNSPLH,TRBV5-4
ASSSTRTEAF,TRBV2
ASSLIQDNSPLH,TRBV28
ASSTRDRGPDTQY,TRBV6-1
ARRGGQGGTGELF,TRBV30
ASSLAGQPGQY,TRBV5-4
ASSGSGYGYT,TRBV6-5
AWSVFNLEGPNEKLF,TRBV30
ASSLVQGEEAF,TRBV5-1
SVETGREKLF,TRBV29-1
ASGFPDSPIAGGYT,TRBV6-4
ASRFTGLGTDTQY,TRBV5-6
ASSLFKSPRQRNNEQF,TRBV5-5
ASSFGAGAQGEQY,TRBV5-1
ASSEGRAF,TRBV6-1
ASGRNTEAF,TRBV2